This entry lists 5 T cell receptor beta chains sequenced from one sample in a study of T cell repertoires in aging, cancer and after chemotherapy. Peripheral blood genomic DNA, not sorted cells or RNA, was the template. Multiplex touch-down PCR with TRB-A/B primers amplified rearranged V-D-J TRB sequences. TCRdb re-analysed the multiplex PCR reads in MiXCR, keeping a single row per CDR3 protein. The sample holds around 12,000 distinct CDR3 sequences, about a third seen once. The source material was blood. The receptors were sampled from a human donor in good health. The donor label of this sample is uncertain.

The chain couples TRBV20-1 to TRBJ2-2; no clear D. Trimming left V 8 bases short and J 5 bases short, with 18 bases between. The germline CDR1 and CDR2 sequences are DFQATT and SNEGSKA (reference sequence). The CDR3 contains 14 residues. The CDR3 sequence: CSPSSTFDTGELFF. The CDR3 bases are TGCAGTCCCTCTAGTACTTTCGATACCGGGGAGCTGTTTTTT.

This clonotype was found a few times. The rearrangement uses TRBV18 and TRBJ1-1; D not resolved. The CDR3 is 14 residues long. Germline V gene data show CDR1 as KGHSH and CDR2 as LQKENI. V gave up 8 bases and J gave up 0 bases, with 13 bases separating them. In nucleotides, the CDR3 is TGTGCCAGCCAAGGACTCACCATGAACACTGAAGCTTTCTTT. This encodes CASQGLTMNTEAFF.

This chain connects TRBV6-1 to TRBJ2-2; possible D gene TRBD2, 7 bases. Germline-derived CDR1 and CDR2 are MNHNS and SASEGT. This CDR3 is 16 amino acids long. V lost 1 base and J lost 5, with 14 bases in between. DNA for the CDR3: TGTGCCAGCAGTGAAGAGGAGGGGGGGGGGACCGGGGAGCTGTTTTTT. Translated: CASSEEEGGGTGELFF.

The gene calls are TRBV11-3 and TRBJ1-1, with D uncertain. Trimming took off 5 bases at V and 3 bases at J, with 7 bases between the two ends. The CDR3 has 12 amino acids. The germline V gene encodes CDR1 SGHNT and CDR2 YENEEA. The CDR3 here is CASSPDDTEAFF. CDR3 nucleotide sequence: TGTGCCAGCAGCCCCGACGACACTGAAGCTTTCTTT.

Details on this clonotype: A read error is possible here, since a much larger clone lies one base away. The chain has TRBV6-1 and TRBJ2-2; D perhaps matches TRBD2 (6 bases). The CDR3 is made up of 14 amino acids. Germline assignment: CDR1 MNHNS and CDR2 SASEGT. Trimming stripped 10 bases from V and 2 bases from J, with 14 bases between. CDR3 protein: CAMRHSGNTGELFF. DNA for the CDR3: TGTGCCATGCGACATAGCGGCAACACCGGGGAGCTGTTTTTT.